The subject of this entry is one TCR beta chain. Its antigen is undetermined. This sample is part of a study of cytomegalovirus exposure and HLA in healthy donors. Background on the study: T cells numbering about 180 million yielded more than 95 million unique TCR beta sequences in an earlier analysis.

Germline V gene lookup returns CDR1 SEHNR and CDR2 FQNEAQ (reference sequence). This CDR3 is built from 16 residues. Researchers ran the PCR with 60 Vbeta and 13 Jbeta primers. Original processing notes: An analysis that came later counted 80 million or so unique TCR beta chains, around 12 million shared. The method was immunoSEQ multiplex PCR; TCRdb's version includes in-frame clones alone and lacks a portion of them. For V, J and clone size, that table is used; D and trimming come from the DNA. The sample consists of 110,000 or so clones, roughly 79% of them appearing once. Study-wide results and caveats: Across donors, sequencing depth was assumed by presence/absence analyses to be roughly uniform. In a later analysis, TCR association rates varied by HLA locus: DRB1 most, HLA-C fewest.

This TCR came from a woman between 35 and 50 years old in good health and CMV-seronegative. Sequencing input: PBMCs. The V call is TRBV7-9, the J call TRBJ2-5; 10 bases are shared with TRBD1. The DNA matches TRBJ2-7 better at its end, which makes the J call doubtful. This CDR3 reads CASSFSGQGMPYEQYF. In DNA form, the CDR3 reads TGTGCCAGCAGCTTCTCGGGACAGGGGATGCCCTACGAGCAGTACTTC.